These T cell receptor beta chains were read from a single sample in a study of Ad26.COV2.S vaccination and SARS-CoV-2 variants. Sequencing used immunoSEQ multiplex PCR; TCRdb keeps in-frame clones, though not all of them. The data show approximately 410,000 clones, around 92% seen once. This material consisted of peripheral blood, taken in a trial of Ad26.COV2.S vaccine versus placebo. These receptors were taken from a person between 18 and 65 years old who received the Ad26.COV2.S COVID-19 vaccine or a placebo. The CDR3 runs from the conserved cysteine through the conserved F or W.

v_call	j_call	cdr3_aa
TRBV19	TRBJ2-7	CASSFGQGAFEQYF
TRBV6-5	TRBJ1-6	CASSYNTPPDNSPLHF
TRBV18	TRBJ2-7	CASSQQSTSGTYEQYF
TRBV4-3	TRBJ2-1	CASSRDSFSYNEQFF
TRBV3-1/TRBV3-2	TRBJ2-5	CASSQVLAGETQYF
TRBV10-3	TRBJ1-6	CAIIGGSPLHF
TRBV6-2/TRBV6-3	TRBJ2-7	CASSGIGQGVLYEQYF
TRBV4-3	TRBJ1-2	CASSQDYAGQTGYTF
TRBV29-1	TRBJ1-2	CSVVRGYGYTF
TRBV2	TRBJ2-7	CASSAGLAAYEQYF
TRBV19	TRBJ2-5	CASSIDIGQLQETQYF
TRBV7-2	TRBJ1-5	CASSLGGSSQPQHF
TRBV28	TRBJ2-5	CASSSYPGSQETQYF
TRBV5-4	TRBJ2-2	CASSLGLAGANTGELFF
TRBV3-1/TRBV3-2	TRBJ2-2	CASSQSIFPGGALVGELFF
TRBV13	TRBJ1-2	CASSPTGATGIYGYTF
TRBV7-9	TRBJ2-1	CASSLERDRGRFF
TRBV18	TRBJ2-2	CASSRFSDPNSPYTGELFF
TRBV13	TRBJ1-2	CASSLPTKQGLRYGYTF
TRBV6-2/TRBV6-3	TRBJ1-5	CASSLDGFGNQPQHF
TRBV30	TRBJ1-1	CAWTGLSMNTEAFF
TRBV18	TRBJ2-2	CASSPNEPSTGELFF
TRBV6-2/TRBV6-3	TRBJ2-2	CASSYSPGNTGELFF
TRBV19	TRBJ2-2	CASSIGGSRNTGELFF
TRBV7-9	TRBJ2-7	CASSLVGQGFAYF
TRBV28	TRBJ2-7	CASSRLSYEQYF
TRBV4-3	TRBJ2-7	CASSQDSQGPYEQYF
TRBV2	TRBJ1-6	CASRNREGNSPLHF
TRBV23-1	TRBJ1-5	CANFTVGFYSNQPQHF
TRBV5-1	TRBJ2-7	CASREGGPVYEQYF
TRBV7-2	TRBJ1-5	CASSLKPSFNQPQHF
TRBV7-8	TRBJ2-3	CASSSRRVSTDTQYF
TRBV3-1/TRBV3-2	TRBJ2-3	CASSQDLPTSGGVADTQYF
TRBV4-3	TRBJ2-1	CASSQVSGGRNNEQFF
TRBV27	TRBJ2-1	CASSSPGGYNEQFF
TRBV4-3	TRBJ2-5	CASSQDFRQGETQYF
TRBV7-2	TRBJ1-2	CASSAPGAANYGYTF
TRBV24-1	TRBJ2-3	CATSDPPGPGSGNTQYF
TRBV6-5	TRBJ2-1	CASSQGVPGRNEQFF
TRBV28	TRBJ1-5	CASSGQPYSNQPQHF
TRBV5-1	TRBJ2-3	CASSLGRLVDTQYF
TRBV7-9	TRBJ2-5	CASSSTGGAETQYF
TRBV27	TRBJ1-2	CASSWNRNYGYTF
TRBV7-6	TRBJ2-5	CASSSVGVRVETQYF
TRBV7-9	TRBJ1-3	CASSLTSSRGGSGNTIYF
TRBV4-1	TRBJ2-1	CASSQERGSGDFFYNEQFF
TRBV9	TRBJ2-7	CASSVEDGMFEQYF
TRBV25-1	TRBJ2-7	CASSEVGQGGEQYF
TRBV5-1	TRBJ1-4	CASSRRGDATNEKLFF
TRBV19	TRBJ2-3	CASSYSQGNPNTDTQYF
TRBV30	TRBJ1-3	CAWSVGQLKGNTIYF
TRBV6-5	TRBJ1-3	CASRLTGGPGNTIYF
TRBV4-3	TRBJ2-7	CASSQTPRDRDYEQYF
TRBV27	TRBJ2-1	CASSSGQGVGWYNEQFF
TRBV19	TRBJ2-5	CASSIYPSGTESRFQETQYF
TRBV7-9	TRBJ1-2	CASSETPHWENYGYTF
TRBV11-2	TRBJ1-3	CASSTQYRISGNTIYF
TRBV11-2	TRBJ2-2	CASNKMVTANTGELFF
TRBV28	TRBJ1-2	CASSLIVAGSLSGYTF